This TCR beta chain was documented in a study of blood T cell repertoires in COVID-19. For the study at large: PBMCs, B-cell-depleted T cells, or T cells provided the cDNA or gDNA that made up the material.

Data came from immunoSEQ multiplex PCR; TCRdb stores just in-frame clones and leaves some out. The data show over 300,000 clones, approximately 85% seen once. Germline CDR1 is SGHVS and CDR2 is FNYEAQ. CDR3 size: 12 residues. V shed 9 bases and J 7 bases; nucleotides not matched to a gene: 6. This TCR was sampled from a man aged 25 to 40 who had recovered from COVID-19. The sample was PBMCs or T cells enriched from blood (not recorded which). The chain is built from TRBV7-6 and TRBJ2-1; 7 bases map to TRBD1. DNA for the CDR3: TGTGCCAGTACAGGGGATGCAAATGAGCAGTTCTTC. Translated: CASTGDANEQFF.